The T cell receptor (beta chain) described here comes from a study of T cell responses to AZD1222 COVID-19 vaccine. Points from the study as a whole: Donors were largely white British and mainly female; clonal diversity was possibly underestimated.

Concerning this clone: Antigen: not known.

Repertoires were generated with immunoSEQ multiplex PCR, while TCRdb's copy carries only in-frame clones and drops some. The table records around 67,000 clones, under 90% of them present only once. Germline lookup yields CDR1 GTSNPN and CDR2 SVGIG (reference sequence). The CDR3 totals 12 residues. V lost 5 bases and J lost 2, with 10 bases in between. The source of this sequence is an adult in good health. Source: peripheral blood, taken on day 0 of AZD1222 vaccination. The chain uses TRBV30 and TRBJ2-7; either TRBD1 or TRBD2 may fit D (5 bases each). The CDR3 loop reads CAWGDRPYEQYF. The CDR3 bases are TGTGCCTGGGGGGACCGTCCCTACGAGCAGTACTTC.